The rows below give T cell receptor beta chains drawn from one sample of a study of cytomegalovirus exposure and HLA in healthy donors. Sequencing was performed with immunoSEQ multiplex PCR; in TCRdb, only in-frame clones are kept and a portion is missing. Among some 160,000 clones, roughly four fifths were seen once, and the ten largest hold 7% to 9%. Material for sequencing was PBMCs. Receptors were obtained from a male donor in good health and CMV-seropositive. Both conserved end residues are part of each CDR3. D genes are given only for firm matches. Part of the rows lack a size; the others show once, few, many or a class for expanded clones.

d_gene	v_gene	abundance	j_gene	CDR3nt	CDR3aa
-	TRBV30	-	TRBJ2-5	TGTGCCTGGATGGCGACCCAGTACTTC	CAWMATQYF
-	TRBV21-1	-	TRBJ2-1	TGTGCCAGCAGCAAAACTGGGCCTAGCGGCCCGCTAAGAGATGAGCAGTTCTTC	CASSKTGPSGPLRDEQFF
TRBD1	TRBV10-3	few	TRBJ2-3	TGTGCCATCAGCCAATCAGGGGGCCTGGGAACTTCCACAGATACGCAGTATTTT	CAISQSGGLGTSTDTQYF
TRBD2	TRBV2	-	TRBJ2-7	TGTGCCACCCGACCAGAGCGGGAGAGTTACGAGCAGTACTTC	CATRPERESYEQYF
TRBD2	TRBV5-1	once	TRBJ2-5	TGCGCCAGCAGACCTTCTACAGCGGGAATGGAGACCCAGTACTTC	CASRPSTAGMETQYF
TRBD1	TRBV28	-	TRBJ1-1	TGTGCCAGCATACAGGGGGCCGCTGAAGCTTTCTTT	CASIQGAAEAFF
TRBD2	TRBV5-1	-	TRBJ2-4	TGCGCCAGCAGCCATAAGGCTAGCGGGAGTAACATTCAGTACTTC	CASSHKASGSNIQYF
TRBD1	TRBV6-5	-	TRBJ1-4	TGTGCCAGCAGTTTAGACAGGGGCGGGAAACTGTTTTTT	CASSLDRGGKLFF
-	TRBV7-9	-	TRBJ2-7	TGTGCCAGCAGCTTTTTTTTCAAGCAGAAGGCGGCATACGAGCAGTACTTC	CASSFFFKQKAAYEQYF
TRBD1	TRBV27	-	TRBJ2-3	TGTGCCAGCAGTTTATTACAGGGGCCTAGCACAGATACGCAGTATTTT	CASSLLQGPSTDTQYF